This paragraph covers one TCR beta chain sequence. The data derive from a study of blood T cell repertoires in COVID-19. Study-level background: Samples representing acute and convalescent COVID-19 were sourced from the United States, Italy and Spain.

Followed longitudinally, the Seattle patients had been enrolled during active infection. Authors' methods: How many nucleated cells were present was estimated from reference gene primer amplification. The protocol was immunoSEQ multiplex PCR, while the TCRdb copy is restricted to in-frame clones and leaves out a portion. V, J and clone size are those of that table, while D and trimming were read from the DNA. The sample holds roughly 300,000 clones, 70% to 85% seen once. The CDR3 runs to 14 residues. V was clipped by 5 bases and J by 7 bases; unmatched bases: 6. Germline assignment: CDR1 MNHEY and CDR2 SVGEGT.

The chain joins TRBV6-2 or TRBV6-3 to TRBJ2-2; 8 nucleotides line up with TRBD1. Sequencing was performed on peripheral blood. This clonotype originated in a human donor with COVID-19, enrolled during active disease. The donor label of this sample is uncertain. The CDR3 DNA follows: TGTGCCAGCAGTCCCGACAGGGGCATCGGGGAGCTGTTTTTT. It encodes CASSPDRGIGELFF.